The entry that follows covers one T cell receptor (beta chain) sequence. No cognate antigen has been identified for it. No per-base quality is available; no much larger clone lies one base away. Compared with germline, V lacks 1 base and J lacks 2 bases; bases without a gene match: 5. The CDR3 measures 16 amino acids from cysteine to phenylalanine. The only DNA kept is the CDR3, 48 bases in frame from the first base. The germline V gene supplies CDR1 SGDLS and CDR2 YYNGEE. The data derive from a study of human thymus T cells (dated by TCRdb to the early 2020s). Turning to the overall study: The study described the TCR alpha and beta repertoires in about eight infant thymus samples and four matching peripheral blood samples. The cohort included about six male and a couple of female infants, with donor ages spanning 7 to 244 days.

In Finland, the donors were immunologically healthy infants who were having open corrective cardiac surgery for congenital heart defects. For four of the eight donors, a small about 0.45-1 mL aliquot of peripheral blood was collected during surgery. For blood samples, genomic DNA was extracted from all available leukocytes instead of from a fixed number of cells. ACK lysis buffer was used to clear erythrocytes from the blood, and the leukocytes were then kept as pellets at -70 degrees C. Genomic DNA was extracted from frozen cell pellets with a QIAsymphony instrument. Study-wide findings and limitations: Usage of V and J gene segments appeared to be biased in both the thymic and the peripheral blood repertoires. Thymus samples yielded on average around 810,000 unique TCRB clonotypes, compared with 80,000 to 85,000 from blood samples.

The immunoSEQ multiplex PCR assay was used to amplify the TCRB and TCRAD loci from a standardized amount of quality-controlled genomic DNA. Amplicons spanned the V(D)J region at a length sufficient to cover the CDR3 and identify V and J genes. The commercial immunoSEQ service was used to sequence amplicons on an Illumina platform. In the source study's methods: Primer bias and sequencing errors were corrected as previously described, and TCRAD and TCRB were defined on the basis of the IMGT database. Repertoires were analysed with immunoSEQ Analyzer 3.0 and VDJTools, covering basic statistics, V/J segment usage, diversity estimates, rarefaction and pairwise overlap. Diversity was estimated with Chao1, ChaoE, Efron-Thisted, Shannon and inverse Simpson indices, and also on datasets down-sampled to the smallest sample. Repertoire overlap was assessed by strict matching of CDR3 nucleotide sequence, V gene and J gene, and clustering was done by Jaccard-based multidimensional scaling. Not all clones reach the TCRdb copy of this immuneACCESS table, which keeps in-frame sequences only. Checked studies attribute under half of the gap to unresolved V genes and leave the rest unexplained. V and J calls and clone size are given by that table; D and trimming were obtained from the DNA. Present in this sample are roughly 54,000 clones, 94% of which were seen just once. The ten top clones hold around 6% of the sample.

The clonotype comes from a boy younger than two with a congenital heart defect but otherwise immunologically healthy. This sequence uses TRBV9 and TRBJ2-3; TRBD2 fits 9 bases in the junction. The sample comprised blood. This receptor has the CDR3 CASSVLAGGATDTQYF. The base sequence is TGTGCCAGCAGCGTACTGGCGGGGGGGGCCACAGATACGCAGTATTTT. The reference TRBV9 and TRBJ2-3 proteins fill in what lies around the CDR3, so the full variable domain reads DSGVTQTPKHLITATGQRVTLRCSPRSGDLSVYWYQQSLDQGLQFLIQYYNGEERAKGNILERFSAQQFPDLHSELNLSSLELGDSALYFCASSVLAGGATDTQYFGPGTRLTVL.